The entry below gives a single TCR beta chain sequence along with its context. As yet, its antigen is unknown. This sample also contains other DNA sequences that code for the same CDR3. These data are taken from a study of cytomegalovirus exposure and HLA in healthy donors. Study-level findings and limits: It was reportedly the case that the classifier diagnosed cytomegalovirus status with high specificity and sensitivity.

Profiled with immunoSEQ multiplex PCR; TCRdb holds only in-frame clones, not every one. Here the sample spans roughly 350,000 clones, 75% to 90% being singletons. This clonotype originated in a woman between 18 and 29 years old in good health and CMV-seronegative. Sequences were obtained from PBMCs.

The CDR3 nucleotides are TGTGCCAGCAGTCCCCCGGGTAATCAGCCCCAGCATTTT. Its protein is CASSPPGNQPQHF. The chain has TRBV28 and TRBJ1-5; D is ambiguous. V dropped 5 bases and J dropped 4 bases, with 9 bases sitting between them. In germline, CDR1 is MDHEN, CDR2 SYDVKM. This CDR3 has 13 amino acids.